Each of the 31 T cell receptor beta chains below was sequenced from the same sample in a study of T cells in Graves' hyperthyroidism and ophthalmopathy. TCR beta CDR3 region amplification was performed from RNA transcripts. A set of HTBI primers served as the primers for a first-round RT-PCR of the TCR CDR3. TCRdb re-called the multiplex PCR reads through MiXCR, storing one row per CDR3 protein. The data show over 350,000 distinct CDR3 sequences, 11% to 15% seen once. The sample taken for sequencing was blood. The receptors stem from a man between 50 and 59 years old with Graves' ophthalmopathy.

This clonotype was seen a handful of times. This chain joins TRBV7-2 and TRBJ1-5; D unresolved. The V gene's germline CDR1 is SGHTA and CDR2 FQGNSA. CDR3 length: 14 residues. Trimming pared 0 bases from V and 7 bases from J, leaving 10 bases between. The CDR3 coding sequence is TGTGCCAGCAGCTTAGCGCCACAGACGCAGCCCCAGCATTTT. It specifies CASSLAPQTQPQHF. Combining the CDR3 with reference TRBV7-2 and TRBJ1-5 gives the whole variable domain GAGVSQSPSNKVTEKGKDVELRCDPISGHTALYWYRQSLGQGLEFLIYFQGNSAPDKSGLPSDRFSAERTGGSVSTLTIQRTQQEDSAVYLCASSLAPQTQPQHFGDGTRLSIL.

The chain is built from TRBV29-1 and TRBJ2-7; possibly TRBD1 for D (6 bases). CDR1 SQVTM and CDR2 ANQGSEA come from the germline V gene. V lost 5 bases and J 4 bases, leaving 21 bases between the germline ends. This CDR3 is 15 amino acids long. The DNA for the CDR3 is TGCAGCGTTACCGGTTCGTGGGGGCAAACTTACGAGCAGTACTTC. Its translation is CSVTGSWGQTYEQYF.

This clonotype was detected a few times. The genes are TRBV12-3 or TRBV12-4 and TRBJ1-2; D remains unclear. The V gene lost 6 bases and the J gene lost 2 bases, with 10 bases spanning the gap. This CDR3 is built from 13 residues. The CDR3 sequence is CASSNTENYGYTF. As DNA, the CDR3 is TGTGCCAGCAGCAACACGGAAAACTATGGCTACACCTTC.

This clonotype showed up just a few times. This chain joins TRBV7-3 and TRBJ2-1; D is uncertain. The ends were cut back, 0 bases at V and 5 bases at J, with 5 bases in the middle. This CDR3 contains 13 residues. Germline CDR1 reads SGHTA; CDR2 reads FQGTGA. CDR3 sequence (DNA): TGTGCCAGCAGCTTAACGAAGGACAATGAGCAGTTCTTC. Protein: CASSLTKDNEQFF.

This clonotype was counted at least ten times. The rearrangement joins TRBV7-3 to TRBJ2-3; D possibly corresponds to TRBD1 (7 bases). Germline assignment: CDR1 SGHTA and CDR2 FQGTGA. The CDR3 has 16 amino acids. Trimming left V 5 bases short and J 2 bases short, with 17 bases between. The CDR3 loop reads CASSPRQGGDTDTQYF. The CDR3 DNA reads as TGTGCCAGCAGCCCCCGACAGGGCGGGGACACAGATACGCAGTATTTT.

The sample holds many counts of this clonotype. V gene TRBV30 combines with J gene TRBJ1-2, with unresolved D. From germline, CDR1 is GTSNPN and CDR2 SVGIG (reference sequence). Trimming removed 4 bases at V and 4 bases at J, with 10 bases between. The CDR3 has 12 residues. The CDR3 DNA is TGTGCCTGGAACCGGGGAGTCTATGGCTACACCTTC. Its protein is CAWNRGVYGYTF.

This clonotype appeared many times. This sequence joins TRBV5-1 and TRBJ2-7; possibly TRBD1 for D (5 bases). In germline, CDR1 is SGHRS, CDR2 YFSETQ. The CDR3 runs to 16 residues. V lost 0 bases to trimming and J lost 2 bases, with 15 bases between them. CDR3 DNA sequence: TGCGCCAGCAGCTTGGCCTACCACAGGCCACCCTACGAGCAGTACTTC. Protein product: CASSLAYHRPPYEQYF.

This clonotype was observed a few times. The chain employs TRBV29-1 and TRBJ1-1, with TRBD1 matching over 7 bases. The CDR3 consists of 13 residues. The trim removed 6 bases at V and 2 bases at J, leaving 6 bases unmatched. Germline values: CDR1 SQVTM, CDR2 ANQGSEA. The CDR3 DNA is TGCAGCGTCCGACAGGGCACTAACACTGAAGCTTTCTTT. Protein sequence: CSVRQGTNTEAFF.

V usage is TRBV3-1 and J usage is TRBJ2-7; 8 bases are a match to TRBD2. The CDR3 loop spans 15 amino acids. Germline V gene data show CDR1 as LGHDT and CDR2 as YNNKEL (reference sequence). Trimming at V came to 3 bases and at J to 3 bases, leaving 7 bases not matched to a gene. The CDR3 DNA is TGTGCCAGCAGCCAGTCTTCAGCGGGAGACTACGAGCAGTACTTC. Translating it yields CASSQSSAGDYEQYF.

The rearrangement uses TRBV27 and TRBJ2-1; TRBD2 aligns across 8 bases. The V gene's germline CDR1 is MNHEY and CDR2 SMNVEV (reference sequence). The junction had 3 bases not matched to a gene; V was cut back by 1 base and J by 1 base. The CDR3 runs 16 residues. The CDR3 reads CASSLLASGSYNEQFF. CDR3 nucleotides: TGTGCCAGCAGTTTATTGGCTAGCGGGTCCTACAATGAGCAGTTCTTC.

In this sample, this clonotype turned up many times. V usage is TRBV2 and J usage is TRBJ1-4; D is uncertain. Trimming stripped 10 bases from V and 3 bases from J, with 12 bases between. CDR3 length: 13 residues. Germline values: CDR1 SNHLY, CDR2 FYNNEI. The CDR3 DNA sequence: TGTGCCACCCGGTTCGGACCTAATGAAAAACTGTTTTTT. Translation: CATRFGPNEKLFF. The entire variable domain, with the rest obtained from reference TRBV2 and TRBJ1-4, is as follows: EPEVTQTPSHQVTQMGQEVILRCVPISNHLYFYWYRQILGQKVEFLVSFYNNEISEKSEIFDDQFSVERPDGSNFTLKIRSTKLEDSAMYFCATRFGPNEKLFFGSGTQLSVL.

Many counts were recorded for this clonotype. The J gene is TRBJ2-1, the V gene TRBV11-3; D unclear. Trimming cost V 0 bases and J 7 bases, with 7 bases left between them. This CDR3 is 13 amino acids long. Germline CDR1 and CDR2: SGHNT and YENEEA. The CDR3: CASSLDIANEQFF. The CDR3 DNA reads TGTGCCAGCAGCTTAGATATTGCGAATGAGCAGTTCTTC.

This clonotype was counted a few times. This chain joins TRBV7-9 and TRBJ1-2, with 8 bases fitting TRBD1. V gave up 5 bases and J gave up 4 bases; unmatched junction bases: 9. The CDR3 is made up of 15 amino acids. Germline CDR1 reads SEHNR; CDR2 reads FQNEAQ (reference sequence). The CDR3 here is CASSQADRVLYGYTF. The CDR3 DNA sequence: TGTGCCAGCAGCCAAGCGGACAGGGTCCTCTATGGCTACACCTTC.

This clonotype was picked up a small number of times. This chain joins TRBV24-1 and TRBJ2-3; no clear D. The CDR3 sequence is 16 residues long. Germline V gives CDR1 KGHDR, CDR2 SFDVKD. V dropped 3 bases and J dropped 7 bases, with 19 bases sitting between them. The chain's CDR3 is CATSDLATTPANTQYF. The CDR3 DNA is TGTGCCACCAGTGATCTCGCCACTACCCCTGCGAATACGCAGTATTTT.

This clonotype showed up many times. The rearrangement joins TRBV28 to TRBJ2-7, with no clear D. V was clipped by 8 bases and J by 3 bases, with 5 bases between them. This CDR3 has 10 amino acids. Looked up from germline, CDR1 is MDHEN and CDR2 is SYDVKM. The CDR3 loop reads CASSNYEQYF. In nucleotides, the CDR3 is TGTGCCAGCTCTAACTACGAGCAGTACTTC.

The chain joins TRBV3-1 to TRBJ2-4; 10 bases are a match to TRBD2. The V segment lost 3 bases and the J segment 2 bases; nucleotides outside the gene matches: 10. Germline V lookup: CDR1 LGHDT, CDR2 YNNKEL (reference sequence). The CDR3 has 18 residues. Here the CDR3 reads CASSHSVAGGVSKNIQYF. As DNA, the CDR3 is TGTGCCAGCAGCCATTCAGTAGCGGGAGGCGTATCCAAAAACATTCAGTACTTC.

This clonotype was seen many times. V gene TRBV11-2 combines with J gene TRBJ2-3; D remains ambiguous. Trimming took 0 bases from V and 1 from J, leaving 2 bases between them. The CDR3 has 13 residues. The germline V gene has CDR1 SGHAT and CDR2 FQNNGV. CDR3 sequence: CASSLDRTDTQYF. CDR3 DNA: TGTGCCAGCAGCTTAGACCGCACAGATACGCAGTATTTT.

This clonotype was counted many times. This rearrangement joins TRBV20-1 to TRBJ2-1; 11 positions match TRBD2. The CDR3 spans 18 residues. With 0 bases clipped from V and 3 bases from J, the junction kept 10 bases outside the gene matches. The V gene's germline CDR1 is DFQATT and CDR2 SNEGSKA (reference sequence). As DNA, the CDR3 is TGCAGTGCTAGAGATCGATTGAAGGGACTAGCGGTCTACAATGAGCAGTTCTTC. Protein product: CSARDRLKGLAVYNEQFF.

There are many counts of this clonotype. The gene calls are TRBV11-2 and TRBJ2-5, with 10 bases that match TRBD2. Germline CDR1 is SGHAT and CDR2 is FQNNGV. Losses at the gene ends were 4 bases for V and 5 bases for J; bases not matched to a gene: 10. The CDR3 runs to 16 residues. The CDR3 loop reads CASSSSAGGPRETQYF. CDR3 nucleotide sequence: TGTGCCAGCAGCTCCTCAGCGGGAGGGCCTCGGGAGACCCAGTACTTC.

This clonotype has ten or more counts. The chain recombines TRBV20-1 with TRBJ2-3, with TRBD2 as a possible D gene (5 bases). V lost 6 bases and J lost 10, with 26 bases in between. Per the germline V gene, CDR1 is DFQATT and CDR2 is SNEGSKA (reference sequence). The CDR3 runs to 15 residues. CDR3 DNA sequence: TGCAGTGCCCAGGAGAGGGCTAGCCGAACACTCTCGCAGTATTTT. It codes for CSAQERASRTLSQYF.

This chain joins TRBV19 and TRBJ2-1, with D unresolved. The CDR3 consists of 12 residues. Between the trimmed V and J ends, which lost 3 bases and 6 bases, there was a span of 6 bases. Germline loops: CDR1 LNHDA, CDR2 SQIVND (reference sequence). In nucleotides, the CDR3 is TGTGCCAGTAGTATGGGCCCCAATGAGCAGTTCTTC. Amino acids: CASSMGPNEQFF.

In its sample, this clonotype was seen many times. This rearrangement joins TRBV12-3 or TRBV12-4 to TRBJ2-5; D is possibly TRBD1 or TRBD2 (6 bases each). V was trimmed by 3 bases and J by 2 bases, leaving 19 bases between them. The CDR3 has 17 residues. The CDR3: CASSFAGRGRDQETQYF. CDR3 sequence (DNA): TGTGCCAGCAGTTTTGCCGGCCGGGGGCGGGATCAAGAGACCCAGTACTTC.

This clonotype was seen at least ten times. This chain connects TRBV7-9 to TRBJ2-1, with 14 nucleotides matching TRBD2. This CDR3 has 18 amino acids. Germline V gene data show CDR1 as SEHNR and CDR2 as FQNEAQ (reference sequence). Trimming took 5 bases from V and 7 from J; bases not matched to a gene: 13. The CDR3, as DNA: TGTGCCAGCAGCGGGGGGACTAGCGGGAGTCAAAGTAGGAATGAGCAGTTCTTC. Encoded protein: CASSGGTSGSQSRNEQFF.

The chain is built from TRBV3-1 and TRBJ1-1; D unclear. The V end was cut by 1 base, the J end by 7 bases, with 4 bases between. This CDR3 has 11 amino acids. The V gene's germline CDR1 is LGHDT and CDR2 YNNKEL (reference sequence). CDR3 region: CASSQVHEAFF. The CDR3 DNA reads TGTGCCAGCAGCCAAGTCCATGAAGCTTTCTTT. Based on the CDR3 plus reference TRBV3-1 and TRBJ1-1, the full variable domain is DTAVSQTPKYLVTQMGNDKSIKCEQNLGHDTMYWYKQDSKKFLKIMFSYNNKELIINETVPNRFSPKSPDKAHLNLHINSLELGDSAVYFCASSQVHEAFFGQGTRLTVV.

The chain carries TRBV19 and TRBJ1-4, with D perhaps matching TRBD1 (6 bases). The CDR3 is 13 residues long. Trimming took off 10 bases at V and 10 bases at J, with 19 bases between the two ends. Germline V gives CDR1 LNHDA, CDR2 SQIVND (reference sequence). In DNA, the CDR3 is TGTGCCACCGAGACAGGCCTCGTGGGAAAACTGTTTTTT. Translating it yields CATETGLVGKLFF.

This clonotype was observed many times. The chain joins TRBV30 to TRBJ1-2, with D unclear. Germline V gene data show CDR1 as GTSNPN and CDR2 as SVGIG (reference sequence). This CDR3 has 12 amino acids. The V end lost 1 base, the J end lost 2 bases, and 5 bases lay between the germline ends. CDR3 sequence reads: CAWSGQNYGYTF. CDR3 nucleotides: TGTGCCTGGAGTGGGCAGAACTATGGCTACACCTTC.

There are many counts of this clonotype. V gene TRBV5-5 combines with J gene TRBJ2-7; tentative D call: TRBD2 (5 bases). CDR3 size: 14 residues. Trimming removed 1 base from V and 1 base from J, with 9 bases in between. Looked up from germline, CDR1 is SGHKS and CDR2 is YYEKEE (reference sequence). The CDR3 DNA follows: TGTGCCAGCAGCTTGTGGTCGGGGTCCTACGAGCAGTACTTC. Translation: CASSLWSGSYEQYF.

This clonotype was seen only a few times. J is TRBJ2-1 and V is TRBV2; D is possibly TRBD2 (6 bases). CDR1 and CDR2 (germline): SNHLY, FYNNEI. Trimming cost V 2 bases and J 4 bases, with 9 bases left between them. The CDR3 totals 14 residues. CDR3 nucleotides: TGTGCCAGCAGTGAAACGCGGGGTTACAATGAGCAGTTCTTC. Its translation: CASSETRGYNEQFF.

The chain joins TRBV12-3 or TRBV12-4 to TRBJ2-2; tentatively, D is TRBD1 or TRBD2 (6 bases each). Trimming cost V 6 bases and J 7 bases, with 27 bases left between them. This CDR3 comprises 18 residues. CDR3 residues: CASSRPGGGGRLSGELFF. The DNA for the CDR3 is TGTGCCAGCAGCCGACCTGGAGGGGGAGGTCGGCTAAGCGGGGAGCTGTTTTTT.

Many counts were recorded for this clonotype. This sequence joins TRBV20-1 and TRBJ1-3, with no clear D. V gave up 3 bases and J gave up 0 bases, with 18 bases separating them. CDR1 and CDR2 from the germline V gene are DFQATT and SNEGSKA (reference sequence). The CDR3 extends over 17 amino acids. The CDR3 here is CSARGGRWEGSGNTIYF. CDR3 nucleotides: TGCAGTGCTAGGGGCGGTAGGTGGGAGGGCTCTGGAAACACCATATATTTT.

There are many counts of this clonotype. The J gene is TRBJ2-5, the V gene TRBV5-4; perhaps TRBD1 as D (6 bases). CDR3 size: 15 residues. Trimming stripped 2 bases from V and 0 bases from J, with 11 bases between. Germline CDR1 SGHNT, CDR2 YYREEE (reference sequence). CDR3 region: CASSLGGYHQETQYF. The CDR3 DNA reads TGTGCCAGCAGCTTAGGGGGTTACCACCAAGAGACCCAGTACTTC.